Described below is a single TCR beta chain sequence and its context. A single count supports this clone. Which antigen it targets is not known. No much larger clonotype is one base removed from it; base qualities were not supplied. Libraries were made using the immunoSEQ multiplex PCR assay. TCRdb mirrors the immuneACCESS table, restricted to in-frame sequences. Some clones are absent from its copies; in checked studies, under half trace to an unresolved V gene, and the reason for the others is unknown. The sample table records some 96,000 clones; 80% to 95% of these occur just once. 1.9% of the sample lies in the top ten. Inclusive of the bounding cysteine and phenylalanine, the CDR3 is 17 residues long. Of the read, only the CDR3 DNA is kept; its 51 bases are in frame from base 1. Trimmed from V: 1 base; trimmed from J: 6 bases; junction bases lacking a gene match: 11. Per the germline V gene (reference sequence), LNHNV is the CDR1 and YYDKDF is the CDR2.

This entry comes from a study of T cell changes during pregnancy in multiple sclerosis (dated by TCRdb to between 2018 and 2021). General notes on the study: In women with multiple sclerosis, the researchers looked at how the T cell repertoire shifted as pregnancy progressed.

The source of this sequence is a female donor with multiple sclerosis, enrolled in a pregnancy study. Material: peripheral blood, obtained after pregnancy. The receptor chain draws on TRBV15 and TRBJ1-1; a stretch of 10 junction bases matches TRBD1. The sequenced DNA: TGTGCCACCAGCAGAGTAGGGACAGGGGTTGGGTTGGCTGAAGCTTTCTTT. It specifies CATSRVGTGVGLAEAFF.